This T cell receptor (beta chain) was identified in a study of glioma-infiltrating T cells. This clonotype appeared a few times. The CDR3 is made up of 13 amino acids. Germline V gene lookup returns CDR1 LGHDT and CDR2 YNNKEL (reference sequence). V gave up 2 bases and J gave up 3 bases, with 7 bases separating them. Using RNA template, CDR3s of TCR alpha and beta were amplified with iRepertoire arm-PCR. In TCRdb, the multiplex PCR reads were re-called with MiXCR into one record per CDR3 protein. Among approximately 4,900 distinct CDR3 sequences listed, around 29% were seen once. The TCR comes from a human donor with low-grade glioma or glioblastoma, undergoing nonglioma brain surgery, or in good health (not recorded which). The specimen sequenced was glioma tissue, nonneoplastic brain tissue, or PBMCs (not recorded which). The chain uses TRBV3-1 and TRBJ2-5; no clear D. The CDR3 loop is CASSQWTKETQYF. CDR3 DNA: TGTGCCAGCAGCCAATGGACCAAAGAGACCCAGTACTTC.